What follows are 20 T cell receptor beta chains derived from one specimen sequenced in a study of CD8+ T cells in alopecia areata. Extracted from the samples, RNA was reverse transcribed into cDNA to serve as the sequencing template. The repertoire was sequenced with immunoSEQ multiplex PCR; TCRdb's copy has only in-frame clones and lacks some. The repertoire has about 1,700 clones, none seen only once; the ten largest take about 40%. Pooled cutaneous lymph node cells were sorted using CD4, CD8alpha, NKG2D, NKG2ACE and other markers. Sequenced: CD8+ T cells sorted from a lymph node. The receptors originated from a C3H/HeJ mouse with alopecia areata. The MHC haplotype of the strain is H2-k.

This clone was counted between two and nine times. Gene names refer to mouse genes. The read falls 4 residues short of the CDR3 end, and the missing part is taken from the germline J gene. The chain is built from TRBV13-2 and TRBJ2-5, with TRBD1 as a possible D gene (6 bases). Germline V CDR1 and CDR2: NNHNN, SYGAGS (reference sequence). The length of the CDR3 is 13 residues. The covered CDR3 bases are TGTGCCAGCGGTGACTACAGGGCAGAC. Its translation is CASGDYRAD. The complete CDR3 sequence is CASGDYRADTQYF.

By share of the sample, this clone is medium-sized. The genes and germline here are from mouse. The read ends 4 residues before the CDR3 terminus; that terminus is restored from the germline J gene. The rearrangement joins TRBV13-2 to TRBJ2-7; 9 nucleotides agree with TRBD1. J was trimmed by 2 bases and V by 3 bases; bases with no gene match: 0. CDR3 size: 13 residues. Per germline, CDR1 NNHNN and CDR2 SYGAGS (reference sequence). The CDR3 sequence: CASGGQGAYEQYF. Incomplete CDR3 DNA: TGTGCCAGCGGTGGACAGGGGGCCTAT.

Relative to its sample, this clone is medium-sized. Mouse gene names apply. The read terminates 4 residues before the CDR3 end, so the remaining end is supplied by the germline J gene. V is TRBV5 and J is TRBJ2-7; 8 nucleotides match TRBD1. From germline, CDR1 is LGHNA and CDR2 YNLKQL (reference sequence). This CDR3 region has 14 residues. The CDR3 loop reads CASSQGTGKYEQYF. The CDR3 DNA, read in part, is TGTGCCAGCAGCCAAGGGACAGGGAAGTAT.

By sample fraction, this clone is medium-sized. Gene and germline names: mouse. The read ends 4 residues before the CDR3 terminus; that terminus is restored from the germline J gene. J is TRBJ2-1 and V is TRBV14, with 12 nucleotides matching TRBD2. Germline assignment: CDR1 SGHDT and CDR2 FRDEAV. CDR3 length equals 14 residues. The trim removed 5 bases at V and 6 bases at J, leaving 3 bases unmatched. This CDR3 reads CASRGDWGAAEQFF. Partial CDR3 DNA: TGTGCCAGCAGGGGGGACTGGGGGGCTGCT.

This clone is termed medium-sized (0.01 to 0.1%). Here the gene names and germline are mouse. Sequencing ends 4 residues short of the CDR3 end; the germline J gene provides the rest. The chain has TRBV13-1 and TRBJ1-1; 8 positions agree with TRBD1. CDR1 is NSHNY, CDR2 SYGAGN, per germline. The CDR3 is 15 amino acids. Germline trimming cut 4 bases from V and 0 bases from J; bases unmatched to any gene: 5. CDR3 in amino acids: CASSHNRGTNTEVFF. The sequenced part of the CDR3 DNA is TGTGCCAGCAGTCACAACAGGGGGACAAACACA.

This clone appeared many times. All gene names here are mouse names. The CDR3 extends 4 residues past the end of the read, so its final part is completed from the germline J gene. This sample includes further DNA sequences coding for the same CDR3. The J gene is TRBJ2-5, the V gene TRBV5; TRBD1 agrees at 7 bases. The CDR3 has 16 residues. CDR1 LGHNA and CDR2 YNLKQL come from the germline V gene (reference sequence). CDR3 region: CASSQDRDRGRDTQYF. Partial CDR3 DNA: TGTGCCAGCAGCCAAGATAGGGACAGAGGACGGGAC.

This clone was detected only a few times. Gene names are the mouse ones. The observed sequence ends 4 residues before the CDR3 terminus, with the missing tail filled in from the germline J gene. The chain couples TRBV13-3 to TRBJ2-5, with D perhaps matching TRBD2 (6 bases). The ends were cut back, 2 bases at V and 0 bases at J, with 7 bases in the middle. The CDR3 is made up of 14 amino acids. Germline loops: CDR1 NNHDY, CDR2 SYVADS. This CDR3 is CASSDLGNQDTQYF. The DNA read from the CDR3 is TGTGCCAGCAGTGACCTGGGGAACCAAGAC.

This clone was counted only a few times. The genes and germline here are from mouse. Read data end 4 residues before the CDR3 end; the end is taken from the germline J gene. The rearrangement joins TRBV31 to TRBJ2-7; D possibly corresponds to TRBD2 (7 bases). The CDR3 runs to 13 residues. Germline V gives CDR1 GKSSPN, CDR2 SITVG. The part of the CDR3 DNA that was read is TGTGCCTGGAGTCGAGTGGGGGGCGAT. Amino acids: CAWSRVGGD. The CDR3 in full is CAWSRVGGDEQYF.

This clone was found many times. Each gene name is a mouse one. The read is 4 residues too short to cover the CDR3 end, so that end is filled in from the germline J gene. This chain links TRBV5 with TRBJ2-1; D remains unclear. The CDR3 loop spans 12 amino acids. V lost 2 bases and J 4 bases, leaving 3 bases between the germline ends. Germline V gene sequence: CDR1 LGHNA, CDR2 YNLKQL (reference sequence). The CDR3 sequence is CASSQQYAEQFF. Partial CDR3 DNA: TGTGCCAGCAGCCAACAGTATGCT.

The table lists this clone with many counts. Here the gene names and germline are mouse. The read falls 4 residues short of the CDR3 end, and the missing part is taken from the germline J gene. This chain links TRBV19 with TRBJ1-2, with D tentatively TRBD1 (6 bases). The CDR3 has 14 residues. V gave up 3 bases and J gave up 0 bases, with 9 bases separating them. Per the germline V gene, CDR1 is FNHDT and CDR2 is SITEND (reference sequence). The CDR3 DNA, read in part, is TGTGCCAGCAGTAGGGACATTGCAAACTCC. As protein: CASSRDIANS. The CDR3 in full is CASSRDIANSDYTF. The entire variable domain, with the rest obtained from reference TRBV19 and TRBJ1-2, is as follows: GGIITQTPKFLIGQEGQKLTLKCQQNFNHDTMYWYRQDSGKGLRLIYYSITENDLQKGDLSEGYDASREKKSSFSLTVTSAQKNEMAVFLCASSRDIANSDYTFGSGTRLLVI.

This clone was seen a handful of times. Germline and genes: mouse. Coverage ceases 4 residues before the CDR3 finishes, and the germline J gene fills in the end. The chain employs TRBV13-2 and TRBJ2-1; 7 bases match TRBD2. J was trimmed by 3 bases and V by 0 bases; bases with no gene match: 6. The CDR3 covers 16 residues. Germline assignment: CDR1 NNHNN and CDR2 SYGAGS (reference sequence). The CDR3 DNA, read in part, is TGTGCCAGCGGTGATGAGGGCTGGGGGTCCTATGCT. It translates to CASGDEGWGSYA. The CDR3, in full, reads CASGDEGWGSYAEQFF.

Comments on this clone: These gene names are mouse names. The covered CDR3 bases are TGTGCCAGCGGTGCCGGGACTGGGGGGTTTGCT. It is translated as CASGAGTGGFA. In full, the CDR3 is CASGAGTGGFAEQFF. The chain employs TRBV13-2 and TRBJ2-1; 12 nucleotides agree with TRBD2. The read stops 4 residues short of the end of the CDR3; the missing end is completed from the germline J gene. CDR1 and CDR2 (germline): NNHNN, SYGAGS (reference sequence). J lost 6 bases, V lost 3 bases, and 4 bases had no gene match. CDR3 length equals 15 residues.

In the case of this clone: The genes and germline here are from mouse. The read finishes 4 residues shy of the CDR3 end, and the germline J gene is used to complete it. The V and J genes are TRBV13-1 and TRBJ2-1; TRBD2 matches 8 bases. CDR1 is NSHNY, CDR2 SYGAGN, per germline. The CDR3 has 14 residues. With 1 base clipped from V and 4 bases from J, the junction kept 1 base outside the gene matches. CDR3 DNA, as far as it was read: TGTGCCAGCAGTGATTTGGGGGGGTATGCT. Its translation is CASSDLGGYA. In full, the CDR3 reads CASSDLGGYAEQFF.

This clone was counted between two and nine times. Genes here carry mouse names. The read terminates 4 residues ahead of where the CDR3 ends, so the germline J gene completes it. V is TRBV31 and J is TRBJ2-2; 10 positions match TRBD2. CDR3 length: 15 residues. Germline V lookup: CDR1 GKSSPN, CDR2 SITVG. V was pared by 1 base and J by 5 bases, with 4 bases of the junction left unmatched. CDR3 DNA, as far as it was read: TGTGCCTGGAGTCGTTGGACTGGGGGAACCGGG. This codes for CAWSRWTGGTG. The whole CDR3 region reads CAWSRWTGGTGQLYF.

A note on this clone: Gene names are the mouse ones. Sequencing ends 4 residues short of the CDR3 end; the germline J gene provides the rest. V and J are TRBV19 and TRBJ2-7; 10 bases are shared with TRBD2. Germline lookup yields CDR1 FNHDT and CDR2 SITEND (reference sequence). This CDR3 is 15 amino acids long. The chain's CDR3 is CASSIAGTGAYEQYF. The part of the CDR3 DNA that was read is TGTGCCAGCAGTATAGCTGGGACTGGGGCTTAT.

This clone has ten or more counts. Germline and genes here are mouse. Read coverage stops 4 residues before the CDR3 terminus; the germline J gene supplies the remainder. This sequence joins TRBV15 and TRBJ1-2, with TRBD1 matching 7 bases. In germline, CDR1 is SGHND, CDR2 FRSKSL. The CDR3 has 15 residues. The V and J ends lost 2 bases and 2 bases, in that order; junction bases with no gene match: 5. CDR3 loop: CASSLMGGGNSDYTF. The covered CDR3 bases are TGTGCCAGCAGTTTAATGGGAGGGGGCAACTCC.

This clone showed up just a few times. Gene names are the mouse ones. The CDR3 extends 4 residues past the end of the read, so its final part is completed from the germline J gene. The chain recombines TRBV13-2 with TRBJ2-7; D is ambiguous. Germline V gives CDR1 NNHNN, CDR2 SYGAGS (reference sequence). The CDR3 runs to 12 residues. Incomplete CDR3 DNA: TGTGCCAGCGGTGAACAGATTTAT. Its translation: CASGEQIY. The whole CDR3 protein reads CASGEQIYEQYF.

Notes on this clone: The gene names here belong to mouse. The CDR3 end lies 4 residues beyond the end of the read and is filled in from the germline J gene. The chain links TRBV2 to TRBJ2-7; TRBD2 matches 7 bases. The trim removed 0 bases at V and 1 base at J, leaving 3 bases unmatched. Germline CDR1 is LGHNA and CDR2 is YSYQKL. The CDR3 runs to 15 residues. The CDR3 DNA, read in part, is TGTGCCAGCAGCCAAGACCTCTGGGGGTCCTAT. Residues: CASSQDLWGSY. The entire CDR3 sequence reads CASSQDLWGSYEQYF.

This clone was counted a few times. The gene symbols are mouse symbols. Read sequence stops 4 residues before the CDR3 end, and the germline J gene provides the missing end. This chain links TRBV31 with TRBJ2-2; 11 bases align to TRBD2. This CDR3 is 16 amino acids long. Germline CDR1 GKSSPN, CDR2 SITVG. Unmatched junction bases numbered 2, after V lost 0 bases and J lost 2 bases. Partial CDR3 DNA: TGTGCCTGGAGTCTGAGGGACTGGGGGAACACCGGG. Its protein is CAWSLRDWGNTG. The full CDR3 protein is CAWSLRDWGNTGQLYF.

This clone was observed a few times. Gene names refer to mouse genes. Coverage ceases 4 residues before the CDR3 finishes, and the germline J gene fills in the end. The genes are TRBV5 and TRBJ2-3; 9 nucleotides line up with TRBD1. V trimming: 3 bases; J trimming: 0 bases; junction bases outside the gene matches: 1. The CDR3 is made up of 15 amino acids. Germline CDR1 is LGHNA and CDR2 is YNLKQL (reference sequence). CDR3 DNA, as far as it was read: TGTGCCAGCAGCCAGGGGACAGGGAGTGCAGAA. It specifies CASSQGTGSAE. The complete CDR3 reads CASSQGTGSAETLYF.